A single sample gave rise to the 10 T cell receptor beta chains below, sequenced in a study of shared clonotypes between healthy human individuals. Sequenced by immunoSEQ multiplex PCR; TCRdb stores in-frame clones only, minus some. The table shows fewer than 350,000 clones, with about nine tenths occurring only once. Sequenced: memory CD8+ T cells sorted from blood. Subset indicated: CD45RO+ cells pooled with CCR7-negative TemRA cells. The origin of the receptors is a man younger than 35 in good health.

Comment on this clone: The same CDR3 also results from other DNA sequences found in this sample. The J gene is TRBJ1-1, the V gene TRBV7-9, with D uncertain. V was cut by 3 bases and J by 4 bases, with 6 bases left in between. There are 12 residues in the CDR3. CDR1 is SEHNR and CDR2 is FQNEAQ in the germline V gene (reference sequence). For the CDR3, the DNA is TGTGCCAGCAGCTTTGGCGCCACTGAAGCTTTCTTT. This translates into CASSFGATEAFF.

V is TRBV29-1 and J is TRBJ1-2; D is possibly TRBD1 (5 bases). Germline lookup yields CDR1 SQVTM and CDR2 ANQGSEA. V gave up 6 bases and J gave up 3 bases, with 11 bases separating them. CDR3 length: 12 residues. Written as DNA, the CDR3 is TGCAGCGTGTTGGGACTGGACTATGGCTACACCTTC. Amino acid sequence: CSVLGLDYGYTF.

The rearrangement uses TRBV5-4 and TRBJ2-7; D gene ambiguous. The CDR3 length is 12 residues. Per germline, CDR1 SGHNT and CDR2 YYREEE (reference sequence). V shed 2 bases and J shed 3 bases, with 6 bases lying between them. In DNA, the CDR3 is TGTGCCAGCAGCTTTGGGAACTACGAGCAGTACTTC. This codes for CASSFGNYEQYF.

The chain recombines TRBV7-2 with TRBJ2-1; tentatively, D is TRBD1 (6 bases). The CDR3 covers 17 residues. Germline CDR1 SGHTA, CDR2 FQGNSA. Trimming removed 0 bases from V and 4 bases from J, with 16 bases in between. The CDR3 DNA is TGTGCCAGCAGCTTAGCGCCGACAGGCCCTCTTTACAATGAGCAGTTCTTC. This sequence encodes CASSLAPTGPLYNEQFF.

DNA of the CDR3: TGCGCCAGCAGCCAAGGGACAGGGGGCATGGGCAATGAGCAGTTCTTC. Protein sequence: CASSQGTGGMGNEQFF. This chain links TRBV4-1 with TRBJ2-1; 11 bases are shared with TRBD1. This CDR3 region has 16 residues. CDR1 and CDR2 from the germline V gene are MGHRA and YSYEKL. V lost 1 base, J lost 6 bases, and 5 bases stayed unmatched.

This clone was seen ten or more times. The V gene is TRBV11-3, the J gene TRBJ2-1, with D perhaps matching TRBD2 (5 bases). The CDR3 is 14 residues long. V lost 1 base to trimming and J lost 6 bases, with 10 bases between them. CDR1 and CDR2 (germline): SGHNT, YENEEA. CDR3 nucleotide sequence: TGTGCCAGCAGCTTAGCGGGATACGGCAATGAGCAGTTCTTC. Translating it yields CASSLAGYGNEQFF.

This chain links TRBV28 with TRBJ2-7; D is perhaps TRBD1 (5 bases). The CDR3 sequence is 16 residues long. Germline V lookup: CDR1 MDHEN, CDR2 SYDVKM. V lost 3 bases and J 2 bases, leaving 17 bases between the germline ends. CDR3 loop: CASSLPRETEAYEQYF. The CDR3 DNA follows: TGTGCCAGCAGTTTGCCCCGTGAGACAGAAGCCTACGAGCAGTACTTC.

The V gene is TRBV27, the J gene TRBJ2-5; TRBD1 or TRBD2 may be the D gene (6 bases each). Trimming left V 3 bases short and J 4 bases short, with 12 bases between. Germline-derived CDR1 and CDR2 are MNHEY and SMNVEV (reference sequence). This CDR3 spans 14 amino acids. The chain's CDR3 is CASSFLGGGETQYF. The CDR3 DNA is TGTGCCAGCAGTTTTCTAGGGGGAGGAGAGACCCAGTACTTC.

The chain couples TRBV30 to TRBJ1-2; 7 nucleotides align to TRBD1. Germline V lookup: CDR1 GTSNPN, CDR2 SVGIG (reference sequence). Trimming took 5 bases from V and 6 from J; bases not matched to a gene: 3. The CDR3 totals 11 residues. For the CDR3, the DNA is TGTGCCTGGCCTCAGGGGGATGGCTACACCTTC. Translation gives CAWPQGDGYTF.

V and J are TRBV4-1 and TRBJ2-2; no clear D. Trimming removed 0 bases from V and 6 bases from J, with 11 bases in between. The CDR3 extends over 15 amino acids. The germline V gene encodes CDR1 MGHRA and CDR2 YSYEKL. For the CDR3, the DNA is TGCGCCAGCAGCCAAGATCAGGCAGTAGCCGGGGAGCTGTTTTTT. Its translation: CASSQDQAVAGELFF.